These 30 T cell receptor beta chains came from one sample sequenced in a study of spatial heterogeneity in lung cancer (dated by TCRdb to between 2018 and 2021). What this sample's time point label stands for: sample taken at primary tumor resection. Whole RNA extracted from tumor and nontumor lung tissue, or from cryopreserved PBMC samples, was used for TCR sequencing without cell sorting. Library creation used 5' RACE. The data were produced on a NextSeq 500. TCRdb took the public reads, trimmed them with fastp at Q25, ran MiXCR for clone calling and kept in-frame beta chains. Rows are combined by CDR3 protein, so each entry shows the most common genes and DNA. The sample profile shows approximately 82,000 distinct CDR3 sequences; about 12% of them were found once. Jointly, the top ten make up around 4.3% of the sample. Sample: PBMCs, taken at surgery. These receptors came from a male donor with early-stage non-small cell lung cancer.

This chain links TRBV6-5 with TRBJ2-5; D is perhaps TRBD1 (7 bases). The germline CDR1 and CDR2 sequences are MNHEY and SVGAGI. Trimming shortened V by 0 bases and J by 5 bases, and 13 bases separated the two germline ends. The CDR3 contains 15 residues. Written as DNA, the CDR3 is TGTGCCAGCAGTTACTCCGGCAGGGGGGAGGAGACCCAGTACTTC. This sequence encodes CASSYSGRGEETQYF.

CDR3 sequence: CSVELNNEQFF. CDR3 nucleotides: TGCAGCGTTGAACTAAACAATGAGCAGTTCTTC. V gene TRBV29-1 combines with J gene TRBJ2-1; D gene unclear. The CDR3 consists of 11 residues. V was clipped by 2 bases and J by 5 bases, with 4 bases between them. From germline, CDR1 is SQVTM and CDR2 ANQGSEA.

This clonotype was found many times. The CDR3 spells CSVEARDRGVYNEQFF. The CDR3 DNA follows: TGCAGCGTTGAAGCGCGGGACAGGGGCGTTTACAATGAGCAGTTCTTC. This chain connects TRBV29-1 to TRBJ2-1; 10 positions match TRBD1. V lost 1 base and J lost 4; bases outside the gene matches: 7. The CDR3 has 16 residues. Germline V gene lookup returns CDR1 SQVTM and CDR2 ANQGSEA.

The chain recombines TRBV7-2 with TRBJ1-2; TRBD1 might be the D (5 bases). With 1 base removed from V and 5 bases from J, the gap between germline ends came to 14 bases. CDR3 length equals 15 residues. CDR1 and CDR2 (germline): SGHTA, FQGNSA. CDR3 region: CASSLGSGTQYGYTF. In DNA, the CDR3 is TGTGCCAGCAGCTTAGGATCGGGGACTCAATATGGCTACACCTTC.

The table lists this clonotype with many counts. This chain links TRBV20-1 with TRBJ1-1; the D is unclear. CDR1 and CDR2 from the germline V gene are DFQATT and SNEGSKA (reference sequence). This CDR3 has 11 amino acids. Trimming cost V 0 bases and J 10 bases, with 9 bases left between them. CDR3 sequence reads: CSARDQHRAFF. The DNA of the CDR3 is TGCAGTGCTAGAGACCAGCATAGAGCTTTCTTT.

The chain couples TRBV24-1 to TRBJ2-1, with unresolved D. This CDR3 is 13 amino acids long. V lost 3 bases and J lost 3, with 5 bases in between. Germline CDR1 is KGHDR and CDR2 is SFDVKD. The CDR3 sequence is CATSDTYYNEQFF. Written as DNA, the CDR3 is TGTGCCACCAGTGATACGTACTACAATGAGCAGTTCTTC.

This clonotype has just a few counts. The chain carries TRBV7-9 and TRBJ1-6; a possible D gene is TRBD1 (6 bases). Germline V gives CDR1 SEHNR, CDR2 FQNEAQ (reference sequence). The V end lost 5 bases, the J end lost 7 bases, and 15 bases lay between the germline ends. CDR3 length: 15 residues. The CDR3: CASSLHRDHNSPLHF. In DNA form, the CDR3 reads TGTGCCAGCAGCCTTCACAGGGATCACAATTCACCCCTCCACTTT.

This clonotype was seen only a few times. The chain employs TRBV20-1 and TRBJ2-3; TRBD1 matches at 7 bases. This CDR3 is 15 amino acids long. V lost 3 bases and J lost 3; bases outside the gene matches: 9. Germline lookup yields CDR1 DFQATT and CDR2 SNEGSKA (reference sequence). The CDR3 DNA is TGCAGTGCTAGGGCGCCGACAGGGAGAACAGATACGCAGTATTTT. It specifies CSARAPTGRTDTQYF.

The chain recombines TRBV5-6 with TRBJ1-5; possibly TRBD1 for D (5 bases). The germline V gene has CDR1 SGHDT and CDR2 YYEEEE. Trimming pared 2 bases from V and 3 bases from J, leaving 15 bases between. There are 16 residues in the CDR3. CDR3 in DNA: TGTGCCAGCAGCTTCCAGGGATACGGGAACAATCAGCCCCAGCATTTT. Protein: CASSFQGYGNNQPQHF.

At least ten counts were recorded for this clonotype. The rearrangement joins TRBV29-1 to TRBJ1-1, with D possibly matching TRBD1 (6 bases). Deletions cut 3 bases from V and 10 bases from J, with 12 bases between. Germline assignment: CDR1 SQVTM and CDR2 ANQGSEA. The CDR3 contains 11 residues. The DNA of the CDR3 is TGCAGCGTTGAGCGAACAGGGACAGCTTTCTTT. This codes for CSVERTGTAFF.

This clonotype was picked up many times. This chain joins TRBV20-1 and TRBJ2-7; 9 bases fit TRBD1. The CDR3 runs 15 residues. In germline, CDR1 is DFQATT, CDR2 SNEGSKA (reference sequence). V lost 2 bases, J lost 3 bases, and 8 bases stayed unmatched. The CDR3 sequence is CSARSLLTGGYEQYF. The CDR3 DNA sequence: TGCAGTGCTAGATCGCTCTTGACAGGGGGCTACGAGCAGTACTTC.

J is TRBJ2-4 and V is TRBV4-2; tentative D call: TRBD1 (7 bases). Trimming left V 0 bases short and J 6 bases short, with 12 bases between. This CDR3 is 15 amino acids long. Germline CDR1 LGHNA, CDR2 YNFKEQ. CDR3 DNA: TGTGCCAGCAGCCAAGATCAGGGGGGAGGAAACATTCAGTACTTC. Translated: CASSQDQGGGNIQYF.

This rearrangement joins TRBV5-6 to TRBJ2-7; perhaps TRBD2 as D (6 bases). Germline CDR1 and CDR2: SGHDT and YYEEEE. The CDR3 runs 16 residues. The ends were cut back, 0 bases at V and 1 base at J, with 14 bases in the middle. The CDR3 DNA follows: TGTGCCAGCAGCTTGGTGGGGGGTCCAACTTCCTACGAGCAGTACTTC. This encodes CASSLVGGPTSYEQYF.

The genes are TRBV6-2 or TRBV6-3 and TRBJ2-3; tentatively, D is TRBD1 (5 bases). Germline-derived CDR1 and CDR2 are MNHEY and SVGEGT. The CDR3 spans 14 residues. With 5 bases removed from V and 8 bases from J, the gap between germline ends came to 17 bases. The CDR3 region has the DNA TGTGCCAGCAGTGACTGGACACCCTCTCTTACGCAGTATTTT. Amino acids: CASSDWTPSLTQYF.

The chain carries TRBV20-1 and TRBJ2-7; no reliable D call. CDR1 and CDR2 from the germline V gene are DFQATT and SNEGSKA (reference sequence). V lost 6 bases to trimming and J lost 0 bases, with 15 bases between them. The CDR3 is 14 residues long. CDR3 sequence reads: CSASSQQSSYEQYF. In DNA form, the CDR3 reads TGCAGTGCATCAAGCCAGCAGAGCTCCTACGAGCAGTACTTC.

The chain has TRBV7-2 and TRBJ2-5; 11 bases agree with TRBD2. The CDR3 covers 17 residues. V dropped 8 bases and J dropped 2; count of bases not matched to a gene: 13. Germline loops: CDR1 SGHTA, CDR2 FQGNSA. CDR3 DNA sequence: TGTGCCAGCCGGGGCCGGGGACTAGCGGCTTTTCAAGAGACCCAGTACTTC. The encoded protein is CASRGRGLAAFQETQYF.

The rearrangement links TRBV9 to TRBJ2-2; 7 bases map to TRBD1. CDR3 size: 16 residues. The V gene end was trimmed by 1 base and the J gene end by 1 base; junction bases not matched to a gene: 4. The germline V gene encodes CDR1 SGDLS and CDR2 YYNGEE. The CDR3 DNA reads TGTGCCAGCAGCGTAACCGGACAGGAGAACACCGGGGAGCTGTTTTTT. Amino acid sequence: CASSVTGQENTGELFF.

This clonotype was detected only a few times. An end of the junction differs from the germline gene, which may be a read error. This rearrangement joins TRBV7-9 to TRBJ2-5; D might be TRBD2 (5 bases). CDR1 SEHNR and CDR2 FQNEAQ come from the germline V gene (reference sequence). The CDR3 totals 9 residues. In DNA form, the CDR3 reads TGTGCCAGCAGCGATGGGCCGGGATTC. This gives the protein CASSDGPGF.

This clonotype was seen more than once but under ten times. The gene calls are TRBV5-1 and TRBJ2-5; D possibly corresponds to TRBD2 (5 bases). V lost 4 bases and J lost 3, with 13 bases in between. The germline V gene has CDR1 SGHRS and CDR2 YFSETQ. There are 14 residues in the CDR3. The CDR3: CASSQVTREETQYF. In DNA form, the CDR3 reads TGCGCCAGCAGCCAAGTAACTAGAGAAGAGACCCAGTACTTC. Variable domain in full (rest from reference TRBV5-1 and TRBJ2-5): KAGVTQTPRYLIKTRGQQVTLSCSPISGHRSVSWYQQTPGQGLQFLFEYFSETQRNKGNFPGRFSGRQFSNSRSEMNVSTLELGDSALYLCASSQVTREETQYFGPGTRLLVL.

V usage is TRBV29-1 and J usage is TRBJ1-2; TRBD1 might be the D (5 bases). The V end was cut by 0 bases, the J end by 8 bases, with 13 bases between. The CDR3 sequence is 13 residues long. Germline assignment: CDR1 SQVTM and CDR2 ANQGSEA. CDR3: CSVEEGGREGYTF. CDR3 coding DNA: TGCAGCGTTGAAGAGGGAGGCAGGGAAGGCTACACCTTC.

On this clonotype: A single base separates this from a much larger clone, so it may be a read error. CDR3 sequence reads: CASSGPGQGYKQYF. The CDR3 DNA is TGTGCCAGCAGTGGCCCGGGACAGGGGTACAAGCAGTACTTC. This chain connects TRBV28 to TRBJ2-7; TRBD1 matches 10 bases. The J segment lost 8 bases and the V segment lost 5 bases, leaving 9 bases of the junction unmatched. Germline V lookup: CDR1 MDHEN, CDR2 SYDVKM. The CDR3 is 14 residues long. The whole variable domain, filled in from reference TRBV28 and TRBJ2-7, reads DVKVTQSSRYLVKRTGEKVFLECVQDMDHENMFWYRQDPGLGLRLIYFSYDVKMKEKGDIPEGYSVSREKKERFSLILESASTNQTSMYLCASSGPGQGYKQYFGPGTRLTVT.

CDR3 loop: CSARDSRTGPAEQYF. The CDR3 bases are TGCAGTGCTAGAGACTCAAGGACAGGCCCCGCCGAGCAGTACTTC. The rearrangement links TRBV20-1 to TRBJ2-7; the match to TRBD1 covers 7 bases. Germline-derived CDR1 and CDR2 are DFQATT and SNEGSKA (reference sequence). This CDR3 is 15 amino acids long. V lost 0 bases to trimming and J lost 6 bases; unmatched junction nucleotides: 11.

This clonotype was detected ten times or more. J is TRBJ2-7 and V is TRBV11-2; TRBD2 aligns across 9 bases. Unmatched junction bases numbered 7, after V lost 1 base and J lost 6 bases. Germline-derived CDR1 and CDR2 are SGHAT and FQNNGV. The CDR3 contains 15 residues. CDR3 bases: TGTGCCAGCAGCTTAGTTTTAGCGGGAGATGTCGAGCAGTACTTC. Protein product: CASSLVLAGDVEQYF.

The J gene is TRBJ2-5, the V gene TRBV18; D perhaps matches TRBD1 (5 bases). Germline CDR1 reads KGHSH; CDR2 reads LQKENI. Trimming stripped 2 bases from V and 1 base from J, with 8 bases between. The CDR3 loop spans 14 amino acids. The CDR3 DNA reads TGTGCCAGCTCACCAACGACAGCCCAAGAGACCCAGTACTTC. Translated, it gives CASSPTTAQETQYF.

This clonotype was picked up a small number of times. The chain links TRBV19 to TRBJ1-2; D unresolved. V lost 6 bases, J lost 4 bases, and 9 bases lay in between. CDR1 is LNHDA, CDR2 SQIVND, per germline (reference sequence). The CDR3 consists of 12 residues. CDR3 in DNA: TGTGCCAGTAGCCCTCTTGGCTATGGCTACACCTTC. It yields the protein CASSPLGYGYTF.

This clonotype was counted a few times. CDR3 region: CASSQFTGKETQYF. CDR3 in DNA: TGTGCCAGCAGCCAGTTTACGGGGAAAGAGACCCAGTACTTC. This rearrangement joins TRBV3-1 to TRBJ2-5; D is possibly TRBD2 (5 bases). This CDR3 has 14 residues. The V gene's germline CDR1 is LGHDT and CDR2 YNNKEL (reference sequence). The V end was cut by 3 bases, the J end by 3 bases, with 11 bases between.

The chain joins TRBV4-2 to TRBJ1-5; D uncertain. Deletions cut 0 bases from V and 1 base from J, with 10 bases between. Per germline, CDR1 LGHNA and CDR2 YNFKEQ. The CDR3 is 16 residues long. CDR3 nucleotides: TGTGCCAGCAGCCAAGAGTTGGGAAGAAGCAATCAGCCCCAGCATTTT. As protein: CASSQELGRSNQPQHF.

This clonotype came up a few times. The CDR3 is CASSPGQDNSPLHF. The CDR3 bases are TGTGCCAGCAGCCCCGGACAGGATAATTCACCCCTCCACTTT. The chain has TRBV27 and TRBJ1-6, with 7 bases lining up with TRBD1. Trimming took 6 bases from V and 5 from J; bases not matched to a gene: 4. The CDR3 is 14 residues long. Per germline, CDR1 MNHEY and CDR2 SMNVEV (reference sequence).

This clonotype was observed many times. V usage is TRBV11-2 and J usage is TRBJ1-2; the match to TRBD1 covers 8 bases. Germline lookup yields CDR1 SGHAT and CDR2 FQNNGV. V shed 5 bases and J 2 bases; nucleotides not matched to a gene: 7. The CDR3 contains 15 residues. The DNA of the CDR3 is TGTGCCAGCAGCGCCCGGACAGGGTGGAACTATGGCTACACCTTC. Its protein is CASSARTGWNYGYTF.

The chain employs TRBV5-1 and TRBJ2-7; D is possibly TRBD2 (5 bases). The CDR3 loop spans 13 amino acids. Germline V lookup: CDR1 SGHRS, CDR2 YFSETQ. Deletions cut 4 bases from V and 5 bases from J, with 13 bases between. CDR3 in DNA: TGCGCCAGCAGCACCGACTATCCCGACGAGCAGTACTTC. It specifies CASSTDYPDEQYF.